A selection of T cell receptor beta chains follows, all from one sample in a study of blood T cell repertoires in COVID-19. Profiling relied on immunoSEQ multiplex PCR, and the TCRdb table lists in-frame clones only, not all of them. In the table there are some 190,000 clones, roughly 88% of which are singletons. Sequenced sample: peripheral blood. The receptor set was obtained from a young man with active or convalescent COVID-19. Each CDR3 is given with its conserved first and last residue. Each record gives: V gene, clone size, J gene, D gene, CDR3 protein, CDR3 DNA. A D gene is named only where the DNA matches it firmly. Only some rows state a clone size, as once, few, many or a class for expanded clones.

v_gene: TRBV7-2
abundance: -
j_gene: TRBJ2-7
d_gene: TRBD2
CDR3aa: CASTQTSGSYEQYF
CDR3nt: TGTGCCAGCACTCAGACTAGCGGGAGTTATGAGCAGTACTTC

v_gene: TRBV29-1
abundance: -
j_gene: TRBJ2-3
d_gene: -
CDR3aa: CSVGPGADTQYF
CDR3nt: TGCAGCGTTGGACCCGGGGCAGATACGCAGTATTTT

v_gene: TRBV27
abundance: -
j_gene: TRBJ2-1
d_gene: -
CDR3aa: CASRLRETPYNEQFF
CDR3nt: TGTGCCAGCAGGTTACGGGAGACGCCCTACAATGAGCAGTTCTTC

v_gene: TRBV19
abundance: -
j_gene: TRBJ1-3
d_gene: -
CDR3aa: CASTSPGAGNTIYF
CDR3nt: TGTGCCAGTACCTCTCCGGGAGCTGGAAACACCATATATTTT

v_gene: TRBV19
abundance: -
j_gene: TRBJ2-7
d_gene: -
CDR3aa: CASSAGGSSYEQYF
CDR3nt: TGTGCCAGTAGTGCCGGGGGTAGCTCCTACGAGCAGTACTTC

v_gene: TRBV7-9
abundance: -
j_gene: TRBJ2-1
d_gene: TRBD2
CDR3aa: CASAGTSGSINEQFF
CDR3nt: TGTGCCAGCGCAGGGACTAGCGGTTCTATAAATGAGCAGTTCTTC

v_gene: TRBV2
abundance: once
j_gene: TRBJ2-2
d_gene: TRBD1
CDR3aa: CASRWTGGLSAGELFF
CDR3nt: TGTGCCAGCAGGTGGACAGGGGGCCTGTCTGCCGGGGAGCTGTTTTTT

v_gene: TRBV4-3
abundance: -
j_gene: TRBJ1-4
d_gene: -
CDR3aa: CASSQVRSTNEKLFF
CDR3nt: TGCGCCAGCAGCCAAGTGAGGTCAACTAATGAAAAACTGTTTTTT

v_gene: TRBV30
abundance: -
j_gene: TRBJ1-1
d_gene: -
CDR3aa: CAWGRLMNTEAFF
CDR3nt: TGTGCCTGGGGCAGACTTATGAACACTGAAGCTTTCTTT

v_gene: TRBV4-2
abundance: -
j_gene: TRBJ1-1
d_gene: TRBD1
CDR3aa: CASSQDRTGVGPAGTEAFF
CDR3nt: TGTGCCAGCAGCCAAGATAGGACAGGGGTCGGTCCGGCTGGCACTGAAGCTTTCTTT

v_gene: TRBV20-1
abundance: -
j_gene: TRBJ1-2
d_gene: -
CDR3aa: CSASQGSYGYTF
CDR3nt: TGCAGTGCTAGTCAGGGCTCCTATGGCTACACCTTC

v_gene: TRBV7-9
abundance: -
j_gene: TRBJ2-1
d_gene: TRBD2
CDR3aa: CASSGWGGSFSVNEQFF
CDR3nt: TGTGCCAGCAGCGGTTGGGGCGGGAGCTTTAGCGTGAATGAGCAGTTCTTC

v_gene: TRBV11-2
abundance: -
j_gene: TRBJ2-3
d_gene: -
CDR3aa: CASSPAGSKDTQYF
CDR3nt: TGTGCCAGCAGCCCCGCGGGTTCGAAAGATACGCAGTATTTT

v_gene: TRBV16
abundance: -
j_gene: TRBJ1-2
d_gene: TRBD1
CDR3aa: CASSQSGGQGRAGYTF
CDR3nt: TGTGCCAGCAGCCAATCCGGGGGACAGGGGCGAGCTGGCTACACCTTC

v_gene: TRBV30
abundance: -
j_gene: TRBJ2-7
d_gene: -
CDR3aa: CASTRGNYEQYF
CDR3nt: TGTGCCTCGACAAGGGGCAACTACGAGCAGTACTTC

v_gene: TRBV6-5
abundance: -
j_gene: TRBJ2-1
d_gene: -
CDR3aa: CASSLYNEQFF
CDR3nt: TGTGCCAGCAGTCTCTACAATGAGCAGTTCTTC

v_gene: TRBV30
abundance: -
j_gene: TRBJ2-4
d_gene: TRBD1
CDR3aa: CAWTGQAQNIQYF
CDR3nt: TGTGCCTGGACCGGACAGGCTCAAAACATTCAGTACTTC

v_gene: TRBV18
abundance: -
j_gene: TRBJ1-1
d_gene: -
CDR3aa: CASSLGGTGSSTEAFF
CDR3nt: TGTGCCAGCTCACTAGGGGGAACAGGGTCGTCTACTGAAGCTTTCTTT

v_gene: TRBV3-1/TRBV3-2
abundance: once
j_gene: TRBJ2-5
d_gene: TRBD2
CDR3aa: CASSQSGGAETQYF
CDR3nt: TGTGCCAGCAGCCAATCGGGAGGAGCAGAGACCCAGTACTTC

v_gene: TRBV19
abundance: -
j_gene: TRBJ1-2
d_gene: -
CDR3aa: CASSIGADYGYTF
CDR3nt: TGTGCCAGTAGTATAGGGGCCGACTATGGCTACACCTTC

v_gene: TRBV5-4
abundance: -
j_gene: TRBJ2-2
d_gene: TRBD2
CDR3aa: CASTDGTSGRVGTGELFF
CDR3nt: TGTGCCAGCACCGATGGCACTAGCGGGAGGGTCGGCACCGGGGAGCTGTTTTTT

v_gene: TRBV28
abundance: few
j_gene: TRBJ2-6
d_gene: TRBD1
CDR3aa: CASSLTSTGDGANVLTF
CDR3nt: TGTGCCAGCAGTTTGACCTCAACAGGGGACGGGGCCAACGTCCTGACTTTC

v_gene: TRBV6-5
abundance: -
j_gene: TRBJ1-5
d_gene: -
CDR3aa: CASRRPNGGNQPQHF
CDR3nt: TGTGCCAGCAGGAGACCCAACGGGGGCAATCAGCCCCAGCATTTT

v_gene: TRBV4-1
abundance: -
j_gene: TRBJ2-4
d_gene: -
CDR3aa: CASSQDGGRRAKNIQYF
CDR3nt: TGCGCCAGCAGCCAAGATGGAGGGCGGAGGGCCAAAAACATTCAGTACTTC

v_gene: TRBV19
abundance: -
j_gene: TRBJ2-5
d_gene: -
CDR3aa: CASSSGGGWETQYF
CDR3nt: TGTGCCAGTAGTTCTGGGGGAGGTTGGGAGACCCAGTACTTC

v_gene: TRBV9
abundance: once
j_gene: TRBJ1-1
d_gene: -
CDR3aa: CASSVLRNTEAFF
CDR3nt: TGTGCCAGCAGCGTACTCCGGAACACTGAAGCTTTCTTT

v_gene: TRBV7-2
abundance: -
j_gene: TRBJ2-1
d_gene: -
CDR3aa: CASSLARQGDGFF
CDR3nt: TGTGCCAGCAGCTTAGCGCGTCAGGGCGATGGGTTCTTC

v_gene: TRBV6-6
abundance: -
j_gene: TRBJ2-7
d_gene: TRBD1
CDR3aa: CASSSTGALTYEQYF
CDR3nt: TGTGCCAGCAGTTCGACAGGGGCCCTTACCTACGAGCAGTACTTC

v_gene: TRBV29-1
abundance: -
j_gene: TRBJ1-2
d_gene: -
CDR3aa: CSVRTDIYGYTF
CDR3nt: TGCAGCGTGAGGACAGATATCTATGGCTACACCTTC

v_gene: TRBV6-5
abundance: -
j_gene: TRBJ2-3
d_gene: TRBD1
CDR3aa: CASSWEGGPTADTQYF
CDR3nt: TGTGCCAGCAGTTGGGAAGGGGGCCCGACAGCAGATACGCAGTATTTT

v_gene: TRBV24-1
abundance: -
j_gene: TRBJ2-2
d_gene: -
CDR3aa: CATSDLGRDDSNTGELFF
CDR3nt: TGTGCCACCAGTGATTTAGGCAGGGATGACTCAAACACCGGGGAGCTGTTTTTT

v_gene: TRBV27
abundance: -
j_gene: TRBJ1-3
d_gene: -
CDR3aa: CASSTGNPGNTIYF
CDR3nt: TGTGCCAGCAGTACAGGGAACCCTGGAAACACCATATATTTT

v_gene: TRBV6-5
abundance: -
j_gene: TRBJ2-7
d_gene: -
CDR3aa: CASSSIREAYEQYF
CDR3nt: TGTGCCAGCAGTTCCATCCGCGAGGCCTACGAGCAGTACTTC

v_gene: TRBV7-2
abundance: -
j_gene: TRBJ2-7
d_gene: TRBD2
CDR3aa: CASSLLAGEGEQYF
CDR3nt: TGTGCCAGCAGCTTACTAGCGGGAGAGGGCGAGCAGTACTTC

v_gene: TRBV6-5
abundance: -
j_gene: TRBJ1-2
d_gene: -
CDR3aa: CASRPERGYGYTF
CDR3nt: TGTGCCAGCAGGCCTGAACGGGGCTATGGCTACACCTTC

v_gene: TRBV6-1
abundance: -
j_gene: TRBJ2-7
d_gene: TRBD2
CDR3aa: CASSESGGRGLAARYEQYF
CDR3nt: TGTGCCAGCAGTGAGTCTGGCGGGAGGGGACTGGCAGCAAGGTACGAGCAGTACTTC

v_gene: TRBV4-2
abundance: once
j_gene: TRBJ1-1
d_gene: TRBD1
CDR3aa: CASSRTGDTEAFF
CDR3nt: TGTGCCAGCAGCCGGACAGGGGACACTGAAGCTTTCTTT

v_gene: TRBV2
abundance: once
j_gene: TRBJ2-6
d_gene: -
CDR3aa: CASSLDRPGANVLTF
CDR3nt: TGTGCCAGCAGCCTAGACAGACCTGGGGCCAACGTCCTGACTTTC